A single sample gave rise to the 17 T cell receptor beta chains below, sequenced in a study of technical replicates of blood from a handful of donors. Libraries were prepared by immunoSEQ multiplex PCR; TCRdb keeps only in-frame clonotypes and omits some of them. The sample consists of approximately 75,000 clones, approximately 97% of them appearing once. The sample comprised T cells isolated from PBMCs. The receptors were sampled from a human donor in good health.

This clone appeared once. The chain employs TRBV13 and TRBJ2-2; 7 bases fit TRBD1. The CDR3 has 17 amino acids. Trimming removed 4 bases from V and 3 bases from J; junction bases left unmatched: 11. CDR1 PRHDT and CDR2 FYEKMQ come from the germline V gene (reference sequence). CDR3 DNA sequence: TGTGCCAGCAGCTCGTGGGGTGGACAGGCACACACCGGGGAGCTGTTTTTT. Residues: CASSSWGGQAHTGELFF.

This clone appeared once. The chain combines TRBV25-1 with TRBJ1-5; D unresolved. The V and J ends lost 3 bases and 9 bases respectively, with 15 bases between them. The V gene's germline CDR1 is MGHDK and CDR2 SYGVNS. The CDR3 extends over 14 amino acids. The CDR3 DNA sequence: TGTGCCAGCAGTGAGGGAAAGGACCGGGGGCCCCAGCATTTT. Translation gives CASSEGKDRGPQHF.

This rearrangement joins TRBV6-1 to TRBJ1-6; D not resolved. The germline gives CDR1 MNHNS, CDR2 SASEGT. The CDR3 spans 15 residues. The V and J ends lost 4 bases and 7 bases respectively, with 14 bases between them. CDR3 bases: TGTGCCAGCAGTGTTACGTGGCAGGCAAATTCACCCCTCCACTTT. Its protein product is CASSVTWQANSPLHF.

V and J are TRBV19 and TRBJ2-6, with 8 bases identical to TRBD1. CDR3 length: 15 amino acids. V lost 9 bases and J lost 1; bases outside the gene matches: 5. The germline gives CDR1 LNHDA, CDR2 SQIVND (reference sequence). The CDR3 nucleotides read TGTGCCAGCTCTACAGGGGGTTCTGGGGCCAACGTCCTGACTTTC. The encoded protein is CASSTGGSGANVLTF.

This clone showed up just once. The rearrangement joins TRBV13 to TRBJ2-7, with 9 nucleotides matching TRBD1. Germline values: CDR1 PRHDT, CDR2 FYEKMQ (reference sequence). CDR3 length: 13 residues. V was clipped by 0 bases and J by 10 bases; unmatched bases: 4. CDR3 residues: CASSLGGDRAQYF. In nucleotides, the CDR3 is TGTGCCAGCAGCTTAGGAGGGGACAGGGCCCAGTACTTC.

V is TRBV10-1 and J is TRBJ1-1; D is unresolved. The CDR3 contains 14 residues. Trimming cost V 0 bases and J 4 bases, with 9 bases left between them. CDR1 is WNHNN, CDR2 SYGVQD, per germline (reference sequence). The CDR3 nucleotides read TGCGCCAGCAGTGAGTCGAAAAAAGCCACTGAAGCTTTCTTT. Protein: CASSESKKATEAFF.

This chain links TRBV6-6 with TRBJ2-1; 7 positions match TRBD2. CDR3 length equals 14 residues. The V gene end was trimmed by 4 bases and the J gene end by 0 bases; junction bases not matched to a gene: 0. Germline CDR1 and CDR2: MNHNY and SVGAGI (reference sequence). CDR3 nucleotides: TGTGCCAGCAGTTGGGGGGGCTCCTACAATGAGCAGTTCTTC. Its translation: CASSWGGSYNEQFF.

J is TRBJ1-5 and V is TRBV13; 7 bases align to TRBD1. The CDR3 is 18 amino acids. Per the germline V gene, CDR1 is PRHDT and CDR2 is FYEKMQ (reference sequence). Trimming cost V 3 bases and J 0 bases; bases outside gene matches: 11. The CDR3 nucleotides are TGTGCCAGCAGCTTCTCGCCCCCAGGGGGATATAGCAATCAGCCCCAGCATTTT. Residues: CASSFSPPGGYSNQPQHF.

The V gene is TRBV28, the J gene TRBJ1-5; TRBD1 aligns across 8 bases. V dropped 8 bases and J dropped 4; count of bases not matched to a gene: 7. The CDR3 is 14 residues long. In germline, CDR1 is MDHEN, CDR2 SYDVKM. The CDR3 bases are TGTGCCAGCGGGACAGGAGGGTGGAATCAGCCCCAGCATTTT. Translating it yields CASGTGGWNQPQHF.

J is TRBJ2-1 and V is TRBV29-1; D may be TRBD2 (6 bases). V lost 4 bases to trimming and J lost 2 bases, with 12 bases between them. The CDR3 extends over 14 amino acids. Germline CDR1 is SQVTM and CDR2 is ANQGSEA. CDR3 sequence: CSVGIAATYNEQFF. Here the CDR3 DNA reads TGCAGCGTTGGAATAGCGGCTACCTACAATGAGCAGTTCTTC.

This clone is a singleton in its sample. V gene TRBV6-6 combines with J gene TRBJ2-7; D not resolved. V was trimmed by 6 bases and J by 0 bases, leaving 6 bases between them. Per the germline V gene, CDR1 is MNHNY and CDR2 is SVGAGI (reference sequence). The CDR3 sequence is 12 residues long. DNA for the CDR3: TGTGCCAGCAGAGATAGCTCCTACGAGCAGTACTTC. Its protein product is CASRDSSYEQYF.

This chain uses TRBV11-3 with TRBJ2-1, with D unclear. The CDR3 is 14 amino acids. Per germline, CDR1 SGHNT and CDR2 YENEEA. Trimming shortened V by 1 base and J by 3 bases, and 7 bases separated the two germline ends. As DNA, the CDR3 is TGTGCCAGCAGCTTAGCCCTAGGCTACAATGAGCAGTTCTTC. Its translation is CASSLALGYNEQFF.

The gene calls are TRBV28 and TRBJ2-1; D ambiguous. The V gene's germline CDR1 is MDHEN and CDR2 SYDVKM. The CDR3 is 13 amino acids. V was shortened by 5 bases and J by 0 bases, with 5 bases between the two germline ends. CDR3 protein: CASSPSSYNEQFF. The CDR3 DNA follows: TGTGCCAGCAGTCCCAGCTCCTACAATGAGCAGTTCTTC.

The gene calls are TRBV5-1 and TRBJ2-5, with D maybe TRBD1 (5 bases). Trimming took 1 base from V and 5 from J, leaving 21 bases between them. This CDR3 is built from 17 residues. In germline, CDR1 is SGHRS, CDR2 YFSETQ. CDR3 region: CASSLFPGPLYRETQYF. The CDR3 bases are TGCGCCAGCAGCTTGTTTCCAGGGCCCCTCTATAGGGAGACCCAGTACTTC.

The chain carries TRBV18 and TRBJ2-7; 7 bases are shared with TRBD1. The CDR3 has 14 amino acids. J was trimmed by 4 bases and V by 3 bases; bases with no gene match: 6. Germline values: CDR1 KGHSH, CDR2 LQKENI. CDR3 sequence reads: CASSPPGQSYEQYF. The CDR3, as DNA: TGTGCCAGCTCACCCCCGGGACAGTCATACGAGCAGTACTTC. Together with reference TRBV18 and TRBJ2-7, the CDR3 gives the full variable domain: NAGVMQNPRHLVRRRGQEARLRCSPMKGHSHVYWYRQLPEEGLKFMVYLQKENIIDESGMPKERFSAEFPKEGPSILRIQQVVRGDSAAYFCASSPPGQSYEQYFGPGTRLTVT.

The chain links TRBV30 to TRBJ1-6; D is uncertain. Germline V CDR1 and CDR2: GTSNPN, SVGIG (reference sequence). V lost 1 base to trimming and J lost 8 bases, with 6 bases between them. The CDR3 is 12 amino acids. The CDR3 loop reads CAWSGGDSPLHF. In DNA form, the CDR3 reads TGTGCCTGGAGTGGGGGAGATTCACCCCTCCACTTT.

The CDR3 protein is CASSIKDREDTQYF. The CDR3 DNA is TGTGCCAGCAGCATAAAAGACAGGGAAGATACGCAGTATTTT. The rearrangement uses TRBV4-2 and TRBJ2-3, with TRBD1 matching over 7 bases. V shed 5 bases and J 5 bases; nucleotides not matched to a gene: 7. Looked up from germline, CDR1 is LGHNA and CDR2 is YNFKEQ. CDR3 length equals 14 residues.